Sequencing of this T cell receptor beta chain was carried out in a study of control samples from healthy donors and cancer patients. Measured with immunoSEQ multiplex PCR; TCRdb has only the in-frame clones, and not every one. The sample gives over 65,000 clones, about 95% of which show up once; approximately 5.7% is in the top ten. The sample holds one count of this clone. This CDR3 comprises 12 residues. Germline CDR1 reads SQVTM; CDR2 reads ANQGSEA. The V end was cut by 1 base, the J end by 0 bases, with 4 bases between. Sequencing input: blood. J is TRBJ2-7 and V is TRBV29-1; D gene uncertain. The sequence was obtained from a woman in her 40s in good health. CDR3 loop: CSVEGPSYEQYF. Written as DNA, the CDR3 is TGCAGCGTTGAAGGCCCCTCCTACGAGCAGTACTTC.